The TCR beta chain under discussion was sequenced for a study of T cells generated in artificial thymic organoids. In the case of this clonotype: The antigen is undetermined. A much larger clonotype is one base distant, so this may be a read error.

CDR1 is LGHNA, CDR2 YNFKEQ, per germline. The CDR3 extends over 15 amino acids. Trimming took off 4 bases at V and 4 bases at J, with 16 bases between the two ends. Separate semi-nested PCRs amplified TCRalpha and TCRbeta libraries using constant-region reverse primers in TRAC or TRBC. Via MiXCR, TCRdb re-called the 5' RACE reads, giving one row per CDR3 protein. The data contain 7,000 to 8,500 distinct CDR3 sequences, approximately 24% of them singletons. Human HSPCs were combined with MS5 stroma expressing human DLL1. The seeding cells were CD34+CD3- hematopoietic stem and progenitor cells purified by FACS to remove T cells. Organoids were cultured serum-free with B27, FLT3L, IL-7 and ascorbic acid. Organoid and thymic CD3+TCRαβ+CD8 single positive cells were FACS sorted. Study results and caveats: Organoid-derived T cells showed no skewed Valpha or Vbeta usage.

This TCR was recovered from a human donor who gave cord blood stem cells for thymic organoid culture, a cardiac surgery patient who gave postnatal thymus, or a blood donor (not recorded which). The sequenced sample was naive CD8+ T cells grown in artificial thymic organoids from cord blood stem and progenitor cells. Specified subset: CD3+TCRalphabeta+CD8SP T cells; for blood, CD45RO-CCR7+ naive CD8+ T cells. This chain connects TRBV4-2 to TRBJ1-1; D perhaps matches TRBD1 (6 bases). The CDR3 here is CASSPQGSMSTEAFF. CDR3 DNA: TGTGCCAGCAGCCCACAGGGTTCCATGAGCACTGAAGCTTTCTTT.